This passage covers 27 T cell receptor beta chains from one sample sequenced in a study of blood T cell repertoires in COVID-19 (dated by TCRdb to about 2020). Receptor amplification or capture employed the immunoSEQ multiplex PCR assay. The table was pulled from immuneACCESS by TCRdb, which kept in-frame rearrangements only. Such tables lose some clones; where checked, under half of the loss comes from unresolved V genes, and the rest has no known cause. A total of about 280,000 clones appear in this sample, nearly 90% of them only once. The top ten constitute about 8.5% of the sample. Sequencing input: peripheral blood. Receptor source: a man aged 18 to 30 with active or convalescent COVID-19.

The V call is TRBV6-5, the J call TRBJ2-7; D not resolved. The germline V gene encodes CDR1 MNHEY and CDR2 SVGAGI. The CDR3 length is 13 residues. V gave up 3 bases and J gave up 1 base, with 7 bases separating them. The CDR3 sequence: CASSYSLSYEQYF. The CDR3, as DNA: TGTGCCAGCAGTTATTCACTTTCCTACGAGCAGTACTTC.

This chain joins TRBV19 and TRBJ1-4, with D tentatively TRBD1 (5 bases). The CDR3 is 14 residues long. V was trimmed by 6 bases and J by 5 bases, leaving 13 bases between them. Germline lookup yields CDR1 LNHDA and CDR2 SQIVND (reference sequence). CDR3 region: CASRLTTGNEKLFF. The DNA for the CDR3 is TGTGCCAGTAGGCTGACCACAGGAAATGAAAAACTGTTTTTT.

This clone was detected only once. J is TRBJ1-5 and V is TRBV9, with D possibly matching TRBD1 (6 bases). With 3 bases removed from V and 1 base from J, the gap between germline ends came to 11 bases. Germline V lookup: CDR1 SGDLS, CDR2 YYNGEE. There are 15 residues in the CDR3. CDR3 residues: CASSGEGGSNQPQHF. The DNA of the CDR3 is TGTGCCAGCAGCGGGGAGGGGGGGAGCAATCAGCCCCAGCATTTT.

The chain is built from TRBV7-3 and TRBJ2-1; TRBD2 agrees at 11 bases. Germline V gene lookup returns CDR1 SGHTA and CDR2 FQGTGA. The CDR3 has 16 residues. The ends lost 3 bases at V and 2 bases at J; junction bases unmatched: 3. CDR3 region: CASSLISGGAYNEQFF. The DNA of the CDR3 is TGTGCCAGCAGCTTGATTAGCGGGGGGGCCTACAATGAGCAGTTCTTC.

The chain is built from TRBV11-3 and TRBJ1-1; TRBD1 might be the D (6 bases). Trimming took 3 bases from V and 1 from J, leaving 6 bases between them. The CDR3 has 13 residues. Germline V lookup: CDR1 SGHNT, CDR2 YENEEA. The CDR3 reads CASSLGANTEAFF. DNA of the CDR3: TGTGCCAGCAGCTTGGGGGCGAACACTGAAGCTTTCTTT.

DNA for the CDR3: TGTGCCAGCAGACGAAGCGGAAGCACAGATACGCAGTATTTT. It encodes CASRRSGSTDTQYF. V is TRBV3-1 (or the pseudogene TRBV3-2) and J is TRBJ2-3; D is possibly TRBD2 (5 bases). The germline V gene has CDR1 LGHDT and CDR2 YNNKEL (reference sequence). Between the trimmed V and J ends, which lost 6 bases and 0 bases, there was a span of 10 bases. CDR3 length: 14 amino acids.

The genes are TRBV3-1 (or the pseudogene TRBV3-2) and TRBJ2-5; D is possibly TRBD2 (6 bases). The CDR3 is 12 amino acids. In germline, CDR1 is LGHDT, CDR2 YNNKEL (reference sequence). V was cut by 8 bases and J by 3 bases, with 10 bases left in between. The CDR3, as DNA: TGTGCCAGCGCCCGCGGGGAAGAGACCCAGTACTTC. Protein sequence: CASARGEETQYF.

This chain uses TRBV10-3 with TRBJ1-5, with 8 nucleotides matching TRBD1. With V trimmed by 6 bases and J by 5 bases, 9 bases remained unmatched. There are 15 residues in the CDR3. The V gene's germline CDR1 is ENHRY and CDR2 SYGVKD. The chain's CDR3 is CAISKGTGGDQPQHF. The CDR3 DNA reads TGTGCCATCAGCAAAGGGACAGGTGGGGATCAGCCCCAGCATTTT.

V and J are TRBV12-3 or TRBV12-4 and TRBJ1-6; D is unresolved. V was pared by 3 bases and J by 10 bases, with 10 bases between. The CDR3 spans 13 residues. The CDR3 region is CASSFGVTSPLHF. As DNA, the CDR3 is TGTGCCAGCAGTTTCGGGGTTACCTCACCCCTCCACTTT.

This sequence joins TRBV20-1 and TRBJ1-2; D remains ambiguous. The CDR3 loop spans 10 amino acids. The V and J ends lost 6 bases and 8 bases respectively, with 10 bases between them. CDR1 DFQATT and CDR2 SNEGSKA come from the germline V gene (reference sequence). The CDR3 region is CSAGGGGYTF. CDR3 sequence (DNA): TGCAGTGCCGGTGGCGGCGGCTACACCTTC.

The rearrangement links TRBV5-5 to TRBJ1-2; TRBD1 agrees at 7 bases. V lost 3 bases, J lost 8 bases, and 13 bases stayed unmatched. Germline V lookup: CDR1 SGHKS, CDR2 YYEKEE (reference sequence). The CDR3 consists of 15 residues. The chain's CDR3 is CASSSGDREPWGYTF. The CDR3 DNA reads TGTGCCAGCAGCTCTGGGGACAGAGAGCCATGGGGCTACACCTTC.

The chain couples TRBV9 to TRBJ1-5; D ambiguous. This CDR3 has 14 amino acids. V was shortened by 6 bases and J by 3 bases, with 13 bases between the two germline ends. CDR1 and CDR2 from the germline V gene are SGDLS and YYNGEE. The CDR3 DNA sequence: TGTGCCAGCAACGAGGGCACAGACAATCAGCCCCAGCATTTT. Translating it yields CASNEGTDNQPQHF.

This clone was picked up one time. CDR3 DNA: TGTGCCAGCAGCTTAGGAGCGGGGGGGCCGAAAAATGGTGAGTTCTTC. As protein: CASSLGAGGPKNGEFF. The chain combines TRBV11-2 with TRBJ2-1; TRBD2 matches at 10 bases. The CDR3 has 16 residues. Trimming cost V 1 base and J 14 bases; bases outside gene matches: 14. Germline lookup yields CDR1 SGHAT and CDR2 FQNNGV.

This clone is a singleton in its sample. This chain links TRBV7-2 with TRBJ2-1; 7 nucleotides line up with TRBD1. The CDR3 is 15 amino acids. The germline gives CDR1 SGHTA, CDR2 FQGNSA. V shed 5 bases and J 6 bases; nucleotides not matched to a gene: 10. CDR3: CASSTQGTVGNEQFF. DNA of the CDR3: TGTGCCAGCAGCACGCAAGGGACAGTCGGCAATGAGCAGTTCTTC. The variable domain in full, with the rest retrieved from reference TRBV7-2 and TRBJ2-1, is GAGVSQSPSNKVTEKGKDVELRCDPISGHTALYWYRQSLGQGLEFLIYFQGNSAPDKSGLPSDRFSAERTGGSVSTLTIQRTQQEDSAVYLCASSTQGTVGNEQFFGPGTRLTVL.

The V gene is TRBV19, the J gene TRBJ2-7, with D uncertain. Germline CDR1 LNHDA, CDR2 SQIVND (reference sequence). CDR3 size: 15 residues. Trimming stripped 0 bases from V and 0 bases from J, with 9 bases between. The CDR3 DNA is TGTGCCAGTAGTATAGAGGCCTCCGCCTCCTACGAGCAGTACTTC. Amino acid sequence: CASSIEASASYEQYF. The full variable domain, in which reference TRBV19 and TRBJ2-7 provide the parts outside the CDR3, is DGGITQSPKYLFRKEGQNVTLSCEQNLNHDAMYWYRQDPGQGLRLIYYSQIVNDFQKGDIAEGYSVSREKKESFPLTVTSAQKNPTAFYLCASSIEASASYEQYFGPGTRLTVT.

The chain uses TRBV5-4 and TRBJ1-2, with 9 bases that match TRBD1. The germline gives CDR1 SGHNT, CDR2 YYREEE (reference sequence). V was pared by 2 bases and J by 7 bases, with 6 bases of the junction left unmatched. This CDR3 is built from 14 residues. The CDR3 DNA is TGTGCCAGCAGCTTAACAGGGGGCGAGCTTGGCTACACCTTC. Its translation: CASSLTGGELGYTF.

This rearrangement joins TRBV9 to TRBJ1-3; D gene unclear. Germline loops: CDR1 SGDLS, CDR2 YYNGEE. The V gene lost 0 bases and the J gene lost 4 bases, with 11 bases spanning the gap. This CDR3 spans 15 amino acids. The chain's CDR3 is CASSVGQAAGNTIYF. The CDR3 nucleotides read TGTGCCAGCAGCGTAGGGCAGGCAGCCGGAAACACCATATATTTT.

This chain uses TRBV6-1 with TRBJ1-2, with a weak D call TRBD1 (5 bases). This CDR3 spans 15 amino acids. Trimming left V 1 base short and J 3 bases short, with 12 bases between. Per germline, CDR1 MNHNS and CDR2 SASEGT. This CDR3 reads CASSEVGGGDYGYTF. Here the CDR3 DNA reads TGTGCCAGCAGTGAAGTCGGGGGAGGTGACTATGGCTACACCTTC.

The chain couples TRBV2 to TRBJ1-5, with 7 bases aligning to TRBD1. The CDR3 has 14 residues. Trimming at V came to 6 bases and at J to 5 bases, leaving 7 bases not matched to a gene. The germline V gene has CDR1 SNHLY and CDR2 FYNNEI. The DNA for the CDR3 is TGTGCCAGCAGGGAGGGACAGTTCTATCAGCCCCAGCATTTT. This gives the protein CASREGQFYQPQHF.

The CDR3 nucleotides read TGTGCCAGCAGCCTCGGCGGGAGCTCTGGAAACACCATATATTTT. This translates into CASSLGGSSGNTIYF. The chain couples TRBV6-5 to TRBJ1-3; D unresolved. The germline V and J ends were trimmed by 6 bases and 0 bases, with 12 bases remaining between them. The CDR3 length is 15 residues. Germline CDR1 reads MNHEY; CDR2 reads SVGAGI.

CDR3 DNA: TGTGCCAGCAGCCCCGGGACATCGAAAGAGACCCAGTACTTC. This codes for CASSPGTSKETQYF. The chain is built from TRBV7-2 and TRBJ2-5; a possible D gene is TRBD1 (6 bases). The CDR3 is 14 residues long. Germline V lookup: CDR1 SGHTA, CDR2 FQGNSA. V gave up 5 bases and J gave up 3 bases, with 13 bases separating them.

CDR3 in DNA: TGCGCCAGCAGTCCCTTCCGGGGATCCTACAATGAGCAGTTCTTC. Amino acid sequence: CASSPFRGSYNEQFF. The rearrangement links TRBV10-1 to TRBJ2-1; perhaps TRBD2 as D (5 bases). This CDR3 is built from 15 residues. Looked up from germline, CDR1 is WNHNN and CDR2 is SYGVQD (reference sequence). V was pared by 5 bases and J by 1 base, with 12 bases between.

CDR3 residues: CASSYGDRALGYTF. In DNA, the CDR3 is TGTGCCAGCAGTTACGGGGACAGGGCCCTTGGCTACACCTTC. The gene calls are TRBV6-2 or TRBV6-3 and TRBJ1-2, with 9 nucleotides matching TRBD1. Germline CDR1 is MNHEY and CDR2 is SVGEGT. This CDR3 comprises 14 residues. V shed 2 bases, J shed 7 bases, and the junction held 5 bases outside the gene matches.

In this sample, this clone turned up a few times. The chain has TRBV6-6 and TRBJ2-7; weak D call: TRBD2 (5 bases). The CDR3 spans 14 residues. Germline assignment: CDR1 MNHNY and CDR2 SVGAGI (reference sequence). The V and J ends lost 6 bases and 7 bases respectively, with 19 bases between them. CDR3 bases: TGTGCCAGCAGCATGGTTGAGAACTCGGGGGAGCAGTACTTC. Translated: CASSMVENSGEQYF.

The chain carries TRBV18 and TRBJ2-2; 8 nucleotides line up with TRBD2. Germline V gene sequence: CDR1 KGHSH, CDR2 LQKENI. The ends lost 0 bases at V and 5 bases at J; junction bases unmatched: 5. The CDR3 runs 16 residues. The CDR3 sequence: CASSPPAGGATGELFF. The CDR3 nucleotides read TGTGCCAGCTCACCACCGGCGGGGGGCGCGACCGGGGAGCTGTTTTTT.

The V call is TRBV19, the J call TRBJ2-5; 7 bases align to TRBD1. V dropped 5 bases and J dropped 4; count of bases not matched to a gene: 1. CDR1 and CDR2 (germline): LNHDA, SQIVND (reference sequence). The CDR3 covers 12 residues. The CDR3 region has the DNA TGTGCCAGTAGTCCAGGGGGAGAGACCCAGTACTTC. Encoded protein: CASSPGGETQYF.

This clone has a single count. The gene calls are TRBV7-9 and TRBJ1-1; no definite D call. The CDR3 contains 12 residues. Germline V gene sequence: CDR1 SEHNR, CDR2 FQNEAQ (reference sequence). The germline V and J ends were trimmed by 1 base and 5 bases, with 5 bases remaining between them. The CDR3 coding sequence is TGTGCCAGCAGCTTAGGCGAGACTGAAGCTTTCTTT. Its translation is CASSLGETEAFF.